This T cell receptor (beta chain) originates from a study of identical twins. Regarding the study as a whole: Cord blood beta clonotypes that were abundant carried fewer insertions, and memory repertoires showed no such trend. Conclusions came from cross-sectional statistical analysis, not from following the same donors. Within beta out-of-frame sequences, the excess sharing observed between twins was weaker. Models underpredicted monozygotic twin sharing of out-of-frame TCR alpha.

A few counts support this clonotype. Its antigen is unidentified. Each CDR3 protein is one row after TCRdb ran MiXCR on the 5' RACE reads. The sample contains roughly 690,000 distinct CDR3 sequences, roughly 6% of which appear only once. CDR1 and CDR2 (germline): GTSNPN, SVGIG (reference sequence). The J segment lost 4 bases and the V segment lost 3 bases, leaving 3 bases of the junction unmatched. This CDR3 contains 12 residues. The J gene is TRBJ2-7, the V gene TRBV30; 7 nucleotides agree with TRBD1. The clonotype was recovered from a man in his late teens or twenties in good health. Material: naive T cells sorted from blood. The CDR3, as DNA: TGTGCCTGGAGACAGGGGAATTACGAGCAGTACTTC. This encodes CAWRQGNYEQYF.